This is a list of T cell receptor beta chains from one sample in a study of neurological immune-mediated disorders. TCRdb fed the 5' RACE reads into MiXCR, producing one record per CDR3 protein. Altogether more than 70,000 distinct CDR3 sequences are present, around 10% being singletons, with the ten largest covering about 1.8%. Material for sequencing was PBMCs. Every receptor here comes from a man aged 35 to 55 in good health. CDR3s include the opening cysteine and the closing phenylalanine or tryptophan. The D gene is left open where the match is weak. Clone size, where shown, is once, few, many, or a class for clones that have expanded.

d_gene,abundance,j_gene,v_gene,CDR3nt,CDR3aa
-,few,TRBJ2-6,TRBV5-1,TGCGCCAGCAGCTTGGCCGCCTCTGGGGCCAACGTCCTGACTTTC,CASSLAASGANVLTF
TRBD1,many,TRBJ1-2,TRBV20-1,TGCAGTGCTGACGTGACAGGGTTGGGCTATGGCTACACCTTC,CSADVTGLGYGYTF
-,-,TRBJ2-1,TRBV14,TGTGCCAGCAGCCCGGGACAAGACAATGAGCAGTTCTTC,CASSPGQDNEQFF
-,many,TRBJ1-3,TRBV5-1,TGCGCCAGCAGCTTGGGGCGCGAGGGAAACACCATATATTTT,CASSLGREGNTIYF
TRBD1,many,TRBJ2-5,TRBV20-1,TGCAGTGCAGATGGACAGGGTGAAGAGACCCAGTACTTC,CSADGQGEETQYF
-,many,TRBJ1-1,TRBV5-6,TGTGCCAGCAGCTTTCTGGGTCAGCCAACGAACACTGAAGCTTTCTTT,CASSFLGQPTNTEAFF
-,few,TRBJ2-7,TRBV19,TGTGCCACCTCGGAGCGGAGCTTCTACGAGCAGTACTTC,CATSERSFYEQYF
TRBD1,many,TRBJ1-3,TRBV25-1,TGTGCCAGCAGCAGGACAGGGGCCCCTGGAAACACCATATATTTT,CASSRTGAPGNTIYF
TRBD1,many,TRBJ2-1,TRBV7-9,TGTGCCTCCCAGGGGGCGGATGTTGAGCAGTTCTTC,CASQGADVEQFF
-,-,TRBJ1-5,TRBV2,TGTGCCAGCCGACGGCTTCCGAACAATCAGCCCCAGCATTTT,CASRRLPNNQPQHF
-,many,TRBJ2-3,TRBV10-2,TGCGCCACCCGAGAATTAAGCAATACGCAGTATTTT,CATRELSNTQYF
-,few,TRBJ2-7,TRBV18,TGTGCCAGCTCACCGGAGGGGTACGAGCAGTACTTC,CASSPEGYEQYF
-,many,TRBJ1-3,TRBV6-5,TGTGCCAGCAGAAATGGAAACACCATATATTTT,CASRNGNTIYF
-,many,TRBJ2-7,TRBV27,TGTGCCAGCAGTTCATCGACCGCGAACGAGCAGTACTTC,CASSSSTANEQYF
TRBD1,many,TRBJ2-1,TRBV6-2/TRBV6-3,TGTGCCAGCAGCACACAGGGGGTCCCCTACAATGAGCAGTTCTTC,CASSTQGVPYNEQFF
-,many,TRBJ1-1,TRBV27,TGTGCCAGCAGTTTATCGGATAGTTTGAACACTGAAGCTTTCTTT,CASSLSDSLNTEAFF
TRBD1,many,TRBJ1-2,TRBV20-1,TGCAGCTCGACGGGACAGTCCTATGGCTACACCTTC,CSSTGQSYGYTF
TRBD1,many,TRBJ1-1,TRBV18,TGTGCCAGCTCACCCGAAGGGACAGGGGGCTTAATCTTCGCTGAAGCTTTCTTT,CASSPEGTGGLIFAEAFF
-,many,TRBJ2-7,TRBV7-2,TGTGCCAGCAGCTTATCGCAGGGGTCTGTTTACGAGCAGTACTTC,CASSLSQGSVYEQYF
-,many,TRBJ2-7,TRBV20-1,TGCAGTGCCGCCACCGAGTACGAGCAGTACTTC,CSAATEYEQYF
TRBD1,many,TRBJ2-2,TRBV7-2,TGTGCCAGCAGCTTGGCAACGGGACAGGTTATCGGGGAGCTGTTTTTT,CASSLATGQVIGELFF
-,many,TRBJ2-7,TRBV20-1,TGCAGTGCCCCGGGGGTGCCAACCTCCTACGAGCAGTACTTC,CSAPGVPTSYEQYF
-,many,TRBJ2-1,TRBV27,TGTGCCAGCAGTTTAAGCGGCAACCCCTCCAATGAGCAGTTCTTC,CASSLSGNPSNEQFF
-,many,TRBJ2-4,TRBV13,TGTGCCAGCAGCTTAAGTTGGGCTGCCAAATGCATTCAGTACTTC,CASSLSWAAKCIQYF
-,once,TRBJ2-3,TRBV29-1,TGCAGCGTTAGGGGACGGGTCACATATACACAGTATTTT,CSVRGRVTYTQYF
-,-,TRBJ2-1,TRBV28,TGTGCCAGCAGCCAGATAAGGGAGCAGTTCTTC,CASSQIREQFF
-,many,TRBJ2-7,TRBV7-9,TGTGCCAGCAGCTTAGGGGTACACCCCTACGAGCAGTACTTC,CASSLGVHPYEQYF
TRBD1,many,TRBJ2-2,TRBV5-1,TGCGCCAGCAGCGCACCGGGACAGACGAACACCGGGGAGCTGTTTTTT,CASSAPGQTNTGELFF
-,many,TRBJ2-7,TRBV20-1,TGCAGTGCTAGAGTATTTATGACAGCCTACGAGCAGTACTTC,CSARVFMTAYEQYF
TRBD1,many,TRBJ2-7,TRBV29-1,TGCAGCGTTGTACCGGGACAGGGGCCCTCCTACGAGCAGTACTTC,CSVVPGQGPSYEQYF
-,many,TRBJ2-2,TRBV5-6,TGTGCCAGCAGCTTCGACAGCCTTGGCGGGGAGCTGTTTTTT,CASSFDSLGGELFF
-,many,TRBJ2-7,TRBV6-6,TGTGCCAGCAGTTACAATTTAGGTCCCCCCGATTACGAGCAGTACTTC,CASSYNLGPPDYEQYF
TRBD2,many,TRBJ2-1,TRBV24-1,TGTGCCACCAGTGATTTCAAGGCTAGCGGCTACAATGAGCAGTTCTTC,CATSDFKASGYNEQFF
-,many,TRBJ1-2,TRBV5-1,TGCGCCAGCAGCTTGGACACGGGGTACTATGGCTACACCTTC,CASSLDTGYYGYTF
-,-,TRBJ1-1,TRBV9,TGTGCCAGCAGCGTAGCGTCGAACACTGAAGCTTTCTTT,CASSVASNTEAFF
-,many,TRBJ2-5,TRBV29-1,TGCAGCGTGTTCGAAGTAGGGATCCAGTACTTC,CSVFEVGIQYF
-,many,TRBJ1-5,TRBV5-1,TGCGCCAGCAGCCCGGGACTAAATAGCAATCAGCCCCAGCATTTT,CASSPGLNSNQPQHF
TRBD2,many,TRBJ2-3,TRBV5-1,TGCGCCAGCAGCCCCGTGCGACTAGCGGGGGGGCTAGATACGCAGTATTTT,CASSPVRLAGGLDTQYF
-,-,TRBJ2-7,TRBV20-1,TGCAGTGCGCCCCCCCGGGACACGCCAGTAGACGAGCAGTACTTC,CSAPPRDTPVDEQYF
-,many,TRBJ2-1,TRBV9,TGTGCCAGCAGCTCGGGGGGCTGGTATAACTCCAATGAGCAGTTCTTC,CASSSGGWYNSNEQFF
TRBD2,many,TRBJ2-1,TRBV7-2,TGTGCCAGCAGCTTAGCCGGGCTAGCGGGGGGAAACTTC,CASSLAGLAGGNF
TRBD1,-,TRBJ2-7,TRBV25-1,TGTTCTAGCAGTGAATCAGGGGGTCTATACGAGCAGTACTTC,CSSSESGGLYEQYF
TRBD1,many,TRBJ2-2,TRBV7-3,TGTGCCAGCACCCAAAGCTCGACAGGGCCCGGGGAGCTGTTTTTT,CASTQSSTGPGELFF
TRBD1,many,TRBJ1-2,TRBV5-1,TGCGCCAGCAGCTTGGCCCGACAGGGGAATGGCTACACCTTC,CASSLARQGNGYTF
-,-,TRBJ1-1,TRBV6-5,TGTGCCAGCAGTTACAGGGCCCGGAGCCATGAAGCTTTCTTT,CASSYRARSHEAFF
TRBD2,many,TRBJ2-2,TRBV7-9,TGTGCCAGCAGCTCCCCCCCTAGCGGGGTCACCGGGGAGCTGTTTTTT,CASSSPPSGVTGELFF